This TCR beta chain was observed in a study (dated by TCRdb to between 2022 and 2023). The paper's findings and limits, for the study overall: Further investigation, including longitudinal sampling and assessment of a control group, is stated by the authors to be required.

Survey-level sequencing on the immunoSEQ platform was used to profile the TCR beta chain repertoires. The paper's data handling went like this. Repertoire diversity was quantified by the inverse Simpson index, and CDR3 amino acid length spectratypes and V-J pairing frequencies were compared. TCR beta CDR3 sequences were matched against VDJdb to annotate clonotypes specific to SARS-CoV-2, CMV, influenza A and EBV. Entries here come from immuneACCESS through TCRdb and include only in-frame sequences with V and J called. Some clones fail to appear in such tables; in the studies checked, an unresolved V gene covers under half of the shortfall, and the cause of the remainder is unknown. That table gives V, J and clone size, and the DNA gave D and trimming. The sample has 60,000 to 85,000 clones on record, roughly 95% of them singletons. Roughly 4.5% of the sample rests with the top ten. PBMCs were isolated from peripheral blood, and genomic DNA from unsorted PBMCs was used for TCR beta sequencing.

To note about this clone: No antigen is known for it. Base qualities are missing; no much larger clone stands one base away.

The TCR was taken from a man aged 35-49 years with rheumatoid arthritis. The source material was PBMCs.

The DNA sequence is as follows: TGTGCCAGCAGCTTAGCCCCCGGGACAAACAACGAGCAGTACTTC. This gives the protein CASSLAPGTNNEQYF. The sequence is built from TRBV11-3 and TRBJ2-7, and the D gene may be TRBD1, 6 bases matching. From its cysteine to its phenylalanine, the CDR3 spans 15 amino acids. The read is trimmed to its CDR3 DNA, 45 bases read in frame from base 1. Between the V and J ends, shortened by 1 base and 5 bases respectively, the junction contains 15 bases. As encoded in the germline V gene, CDR1 is SGHNT while CDR2 is YENEEA. Beyond the CDR3, the reference TRBV11-3 and TRBJ2-7 genes provide the residues; the full variable domain reads: EAGVVQSPRYKIIEKKQPVAFWCNPISGHNTLYWYLQNLGQGPELLIRYENEEAVDDSQLPKDRFSAERLKGVDSTLKIQPAELGDSAVYLCASSLAPGTNNEQYFGPGTRLTVT.